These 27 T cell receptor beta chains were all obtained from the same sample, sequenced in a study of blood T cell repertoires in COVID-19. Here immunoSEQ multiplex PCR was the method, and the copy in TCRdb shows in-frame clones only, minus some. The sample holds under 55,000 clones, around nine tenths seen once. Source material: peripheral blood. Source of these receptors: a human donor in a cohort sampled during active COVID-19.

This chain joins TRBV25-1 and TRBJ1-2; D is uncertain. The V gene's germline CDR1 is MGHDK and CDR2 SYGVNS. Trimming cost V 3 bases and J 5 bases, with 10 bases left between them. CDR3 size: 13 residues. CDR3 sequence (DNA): TGTGCCAGCAGTGAGTTAACAGCTTATGGCTACACCTTC. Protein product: CASSELTAYGYTF.

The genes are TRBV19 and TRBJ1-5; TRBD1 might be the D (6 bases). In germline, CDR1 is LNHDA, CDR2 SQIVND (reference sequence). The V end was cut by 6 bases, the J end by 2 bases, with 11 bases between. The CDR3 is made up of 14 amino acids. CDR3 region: CASSAGARNQPQHF. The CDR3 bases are TGTGCCAGTAGCGCAGGGGCTCGCAATCAGCCCCAGCATTTT.

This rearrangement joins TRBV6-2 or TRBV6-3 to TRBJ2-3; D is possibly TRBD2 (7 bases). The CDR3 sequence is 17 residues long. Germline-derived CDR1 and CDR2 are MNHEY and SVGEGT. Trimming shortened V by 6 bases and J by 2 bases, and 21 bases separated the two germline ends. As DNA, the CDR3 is TGTGCCAGCAGCGAACCGGAGAGAGGGGGGGACACAGATACGCAGTATTTT. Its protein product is CASSEPERGGDTDTQYF.

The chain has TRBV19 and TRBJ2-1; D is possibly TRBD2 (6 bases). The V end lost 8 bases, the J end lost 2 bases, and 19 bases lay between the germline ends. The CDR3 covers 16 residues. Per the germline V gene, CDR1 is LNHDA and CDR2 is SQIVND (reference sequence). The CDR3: CASQFQSGPTYNEQFF. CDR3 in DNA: TGTGCCAGTCAATTCCAAAGCGGGCCAACCTACAATGAGCAGTTCTTC.

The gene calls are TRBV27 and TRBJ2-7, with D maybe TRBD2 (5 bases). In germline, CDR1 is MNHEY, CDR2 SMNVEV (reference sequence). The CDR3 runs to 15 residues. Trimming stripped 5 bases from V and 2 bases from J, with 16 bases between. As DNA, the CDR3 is TGTGCCAGCAGTCCCGGAGGACGGATAACCTACGAGCAGTACTTC. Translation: CASSPGGRITYEQYF.

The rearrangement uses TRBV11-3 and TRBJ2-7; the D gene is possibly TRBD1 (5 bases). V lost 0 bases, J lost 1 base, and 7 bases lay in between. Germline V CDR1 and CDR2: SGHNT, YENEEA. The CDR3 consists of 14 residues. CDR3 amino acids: CASSLDQGSYEQYF. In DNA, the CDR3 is TGTGCCAGCAGCTTAGATCAGGGATCCTACGAGCAGTACTTC.

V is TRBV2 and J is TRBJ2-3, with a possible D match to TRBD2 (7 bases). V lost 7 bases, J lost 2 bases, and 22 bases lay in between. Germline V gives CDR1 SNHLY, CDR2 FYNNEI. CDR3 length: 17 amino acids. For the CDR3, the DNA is TGTGCCAGCACCTTGGGGGGGGGCGGGGCCCCCACAGATACGCAGTATTTT. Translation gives CASTLGGGGAPTDTQYF.

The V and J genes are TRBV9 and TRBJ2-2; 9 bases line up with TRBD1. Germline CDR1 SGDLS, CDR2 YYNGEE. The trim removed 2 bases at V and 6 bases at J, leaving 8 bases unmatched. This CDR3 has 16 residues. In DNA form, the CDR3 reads TGTGCCAGCAGCGTGCGGGACAGGGTGTTTTCCGGGGAGCTGTTTTTT. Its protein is CASSVRDRVFSGELFF.

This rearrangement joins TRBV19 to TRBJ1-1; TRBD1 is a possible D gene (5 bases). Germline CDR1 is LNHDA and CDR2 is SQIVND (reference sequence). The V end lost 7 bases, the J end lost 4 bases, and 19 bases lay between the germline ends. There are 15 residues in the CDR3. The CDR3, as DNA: TGTGCCAGTATGGCTGATTATAGGGGCACCACTGAAGCTTTCTTT. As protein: CASMADYRGTTEAFF.

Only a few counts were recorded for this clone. The CDR3: CASSPGLAGDTLSEQYV. For the CDR3, the DNA is TGTGCCAGCAGCCCCGGACTAGCGGGGGACACCCTCTCCGAGCAGTACGTC. The chain carries TRBV5-6 and TRBJ2-7; 13 nucleotides align to TRBD2. Germline V gives CDR1 SGHDT, CDR2 YYEEEE. The V and J ends lost 4 bases and 6 bases, in that order; junction bases with no gene match: 13. This CDR3 region has 17 residues.

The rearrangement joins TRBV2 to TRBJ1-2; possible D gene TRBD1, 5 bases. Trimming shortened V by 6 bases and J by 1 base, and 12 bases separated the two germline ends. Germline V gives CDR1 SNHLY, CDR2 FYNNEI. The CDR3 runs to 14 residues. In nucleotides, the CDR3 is TGTGCCAGCAGGACAGATATATTTAACTATGGCTACACCTTC. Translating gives CASRTDIFNYGYTF.

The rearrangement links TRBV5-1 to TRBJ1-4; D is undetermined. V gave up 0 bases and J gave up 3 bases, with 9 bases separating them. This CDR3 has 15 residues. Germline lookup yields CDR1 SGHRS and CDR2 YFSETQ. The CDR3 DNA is TGCGCCAGCAGCTTGGTAATGGACTCTAATGAAAAACTGTTTTTT. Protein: CASSLVMDSNEKLFF.

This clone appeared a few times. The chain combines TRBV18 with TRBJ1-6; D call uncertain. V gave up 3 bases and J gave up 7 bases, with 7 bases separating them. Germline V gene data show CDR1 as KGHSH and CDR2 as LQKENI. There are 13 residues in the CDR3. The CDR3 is CASSPAVNSPLHF. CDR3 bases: TGTGCCAGCTCACCGGCAGTCAATTCACCCCTCCACTTT.

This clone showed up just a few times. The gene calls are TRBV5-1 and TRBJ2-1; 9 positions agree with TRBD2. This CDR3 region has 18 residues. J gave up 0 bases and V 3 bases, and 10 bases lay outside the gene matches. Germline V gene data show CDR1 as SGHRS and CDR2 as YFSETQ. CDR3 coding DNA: TGCGCCAGCAGCTGGGGACTAGCTTCGTCGAGCTCCTACAATGAGCAGTTCTTC. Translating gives CASSWGLASSSSYNEQFF.

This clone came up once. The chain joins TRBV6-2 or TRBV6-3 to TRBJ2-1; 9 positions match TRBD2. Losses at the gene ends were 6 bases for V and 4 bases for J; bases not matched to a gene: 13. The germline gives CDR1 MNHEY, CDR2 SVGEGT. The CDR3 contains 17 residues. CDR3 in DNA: TGTGCCAGCAGCCCCGGGATCGGGACTAGCCTTTACAATGAGCAGTTCTTC. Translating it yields CASSPGIGTSLYNEQFF.

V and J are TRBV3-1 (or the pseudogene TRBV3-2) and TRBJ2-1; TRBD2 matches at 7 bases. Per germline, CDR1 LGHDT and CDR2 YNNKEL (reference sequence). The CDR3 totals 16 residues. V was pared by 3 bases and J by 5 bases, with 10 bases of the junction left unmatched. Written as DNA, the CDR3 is TGTGCCAGCAGCCAGTGGGGCGCTAGCGGCGACAATGAGCAGTTCTTC. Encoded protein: CASSQWGASGDNEQFF.

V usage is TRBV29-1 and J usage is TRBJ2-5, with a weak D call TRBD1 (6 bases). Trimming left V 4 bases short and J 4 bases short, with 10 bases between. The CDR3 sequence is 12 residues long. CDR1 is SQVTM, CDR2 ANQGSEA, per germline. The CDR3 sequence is CSVVGRGETQYF. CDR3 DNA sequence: TGCAGCGTTGTGGGCAGGGGAGAGACCCAGTACTTC.

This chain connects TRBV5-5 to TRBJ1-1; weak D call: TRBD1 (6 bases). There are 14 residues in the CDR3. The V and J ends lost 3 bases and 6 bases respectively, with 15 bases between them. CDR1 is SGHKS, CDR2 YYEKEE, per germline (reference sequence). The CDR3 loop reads CASSSELTGAEAFF. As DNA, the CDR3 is TGTGCCAGCAGCTCCGAATTGACAGGCGCTGAAGCTTTCTTT.

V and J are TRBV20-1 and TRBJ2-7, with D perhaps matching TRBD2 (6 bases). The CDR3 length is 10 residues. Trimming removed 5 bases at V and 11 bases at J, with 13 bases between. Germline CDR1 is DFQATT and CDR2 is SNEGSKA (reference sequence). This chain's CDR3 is CSAGRLEKYF. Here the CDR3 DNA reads TGCAGTGCTGGACGACTAGAGAAGTACTTC.

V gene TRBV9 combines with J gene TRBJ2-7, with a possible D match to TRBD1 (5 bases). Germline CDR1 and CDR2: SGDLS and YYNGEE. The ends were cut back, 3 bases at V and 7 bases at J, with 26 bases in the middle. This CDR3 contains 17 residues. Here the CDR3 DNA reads TGTGCCAGCAGCGCCCCCCTGGGGCAGCCCCACTCCCAAGAGCAGTACTTC. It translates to CASSAPLGQPHSQEQYF.

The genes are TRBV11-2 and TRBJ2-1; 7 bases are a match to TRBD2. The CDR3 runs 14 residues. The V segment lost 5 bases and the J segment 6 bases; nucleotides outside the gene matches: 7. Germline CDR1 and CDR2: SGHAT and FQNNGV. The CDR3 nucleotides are TGTGCCAGCAGCCCACGACTAGCTGTCAATGAGCAGTTCTTC. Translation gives CASSPRLAVNEQFF.

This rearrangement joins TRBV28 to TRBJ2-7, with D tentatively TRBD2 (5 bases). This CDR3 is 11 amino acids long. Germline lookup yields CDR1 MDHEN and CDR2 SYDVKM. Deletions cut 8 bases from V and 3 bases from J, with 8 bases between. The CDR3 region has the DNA TGTGCCAGCGGCGACTACTACGAGCAGTACGTC. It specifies CASGDYYEQYV.

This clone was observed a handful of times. The CDR3, as DNA: TGTGCCAGCAGCTTAGCGGGGAACACCGGGGAGCTGTTTTTT. Amino acid sequence: CASSLAGNTGELFF. J is TRBJ2-2 and V is TRBV5-4, with a weak D call TRBD2 (6 bases). Germline CDR1 reads SGHNT; CDR2 reads YYREEE (reference sequence). CDR3 length equals 14 residues. Trimming cost V 2 bases and J 1 base, with 6 bases left between them.

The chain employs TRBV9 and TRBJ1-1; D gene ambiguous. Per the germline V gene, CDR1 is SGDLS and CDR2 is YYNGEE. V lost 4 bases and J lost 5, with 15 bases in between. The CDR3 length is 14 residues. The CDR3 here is CASSFSPSGTEAFF. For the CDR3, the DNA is TGTGCCAGCAGCTTCAGCCCCTCGGGGACTGAAGCTTTCTTT. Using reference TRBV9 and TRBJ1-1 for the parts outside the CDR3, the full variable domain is DSGVTQTPKHLITATGQRVTLRCSPRSGDLSVYWYQQSLDQGLQFLIQYYNGEERAKGNILERFSAQQFPDLHSELNLSSLELGDSALYFCASSFSPSGTEAFFGQGTRLTVV.

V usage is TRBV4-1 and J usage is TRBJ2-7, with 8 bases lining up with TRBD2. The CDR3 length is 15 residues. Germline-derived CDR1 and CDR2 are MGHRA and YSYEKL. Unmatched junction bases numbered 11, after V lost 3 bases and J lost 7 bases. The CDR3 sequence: CASSQATSAWEEQYV. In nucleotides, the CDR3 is TGCGCCAGCAGCCAGGCGACTAGCGCTTGGGAAGAGCAGTACGTC.

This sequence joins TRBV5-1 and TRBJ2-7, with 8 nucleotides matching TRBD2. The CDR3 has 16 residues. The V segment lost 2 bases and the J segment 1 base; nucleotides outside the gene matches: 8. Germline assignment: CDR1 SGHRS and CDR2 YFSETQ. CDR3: CASSFEASGSSYEQYF. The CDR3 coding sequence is TGCGCCAGCAGCTTCGAGGCTAGCGGGTCTTCCTACGAGCAGTACTTC.

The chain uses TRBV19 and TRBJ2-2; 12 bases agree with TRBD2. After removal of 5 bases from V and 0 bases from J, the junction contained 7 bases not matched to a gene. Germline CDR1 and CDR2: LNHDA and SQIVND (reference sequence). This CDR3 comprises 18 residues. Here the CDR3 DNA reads TGTGCCAGTAGTCTCGGGACTAGCGGGTTCGCGAACACCGGGGAGCTGTTTTTT. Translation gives CASSLGTSGFANTGELFF. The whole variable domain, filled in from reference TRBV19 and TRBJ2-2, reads DGGITQSPKYLFRKEGQNVTLSCEQNLNHDAMYWYRQDPGQGLRLIYYSQIVNDFQKGDIAEGYSVSREKKESFPLTVTSAQKNPTAFYLCASSLGTSGFANTGELFFGEGSRLTVL.